The 24 T cell receptor beta chains presented below share a single source sample, sequenced in a study of blood T cell repertoires in COVID-19. The repertoire was sequenced with immunoSEQ multiplex PCR; TCRdb's copy has only in-frame clones and lacks some. The table shows roughly 90,000 clones, with around three quarters occurring only once. The sample comprised peripheral blood. These receptors originate from a woman in her 70s with acute or convalescent COVID-19.

This rearrangement joins TRBV6-5 to TRBJ1-5; D gene ambiguous. Trimming cost V 5 bases and J 0 bases, with 5 bases left between them. Looked up from germline, CDR1 is MNHEY and CDR2 is SVGAGI. The CDR3 is 13 amino acids. CDR3 sequence (DNA): TGTGCCAGCAGTCCATCTAGCAATCAGCCCCAGCATTTT. This encodes CASSPSSNQPQHF.

This clone was seen once. The genes are TRBV28 and TRBJ2-7; 12 bases agree with TRBD2. Trimming took 7 bases from V and 6 from J; bases not matched to a gene: 10. Germline CDR1 MDHEN, CDR2 SYDVKM. The CDR3 covers 15 residues. The CDR3 reads CASTARASGRAEQYF. CDR3 sequence (DNA): TGTGCCAGCACAGCACGGGCTAGCGGGAGGGCCGAGCAGTACTTC. Variable domain in full (rest from reference TRBV28 and TRBJ2-7): DVKVTQSSRYLVKRTGEKVFLECVQDMDHENMFWYRQDPGLGLRLIYFSYDVKMKEKGDIPEGYSVSREKKERFSLILESASTNQTSMYLCASTARASGRAEQYFGPGTRLTVT.

The V call is TRBV5-8, the J call TRBJ1-3; perhaps TRBD1 as D (5 bases). CDR3 size: 15 residues. V dropped 1 base and J dropped 2 bases, with 10 bases sitting between them. From germline, CDR1 is SGHTS and CDR2 YDEGEE. The CDR3 protein is CASSLYRRAGNTIYF. The CDR3 nucleotides are TGTGCCAGCAGCTTGTACAGGAGGGCTGGAAACACCATATATTTT.

This clone was observed once. This chain uses TRBV6-5 with TRBJ2-3, with D possibly TRBD2 on 5 matching bases. CDR1 is MNHEY and CDR2 is SVGAGI in the germline V gene. V lost 4 bases, J lost 4 bases, and 18 bases lay in between. This CDR3 has 16 residues. The DNA of the CDR3 is TGTGCCAGCAGTTTCTCTAGCCTCACGAGGGCAGATACGCAGTATTTT. Amino acids: CASSFSSLTRADTQYF.

This clone was seen more than once but under ten times. The chain recombines TRBV9 with TRBJ2-7; 7 bases fit TRBD2. The germline CDR1 and CDR2 sequences are SGDLS and YYNGEE. Unmatched junction bases numbered 1, after V lost 0 bases and J lost 1 base. The CDR3 sequence is 14 residues long. CDR3 region: CASSVGGSSYEQYF. The CDR3 DNA sequence: TGTGCCAGCAGCGTAGGCGGGAGTTCCTACGAGCAGTACTTC.

This clone was seen just once. The rearrangement joins TRBV5-1 to TRBJ2-5; 16 bases are shared with TRBD2. Trimming at V came to 7 bases and at J to 1 base, leaving 7 bases not matched to a gene. CDR3 length equals 17 residues. Germline CDR1 SGHRS, CDR2 YFSETQ. The CDR3, as DNA: TGCGCCAGCTTATCCGGGACTAGCGGGAGGGCCCAAGAGACCCAGTACTTC. As protein: CASLSGTSGRAQETQYF.

The chain links TRBV4-1 to TRBJ2-7, with 11 bases fitting TRBD1. Unmatched junction bases numbered 2, after V lost 4 bases and J lost 3 bases. The CDR3 totals 14 residues. Germline-derived CDR1 and CDR2 are MGHRA and YSYEKL. The CDR3 spells CASSPGTGGYEQYF. The CDR3 nucleotides read TGCGCCAGCAGCCCCGGGACAGGGGGCTACGAGCAGTACTTC.

This clone was observed a single time. The chain combines TRBV7-9 with TRBJ1-3; the match to TRBD1 covers 7 bases. The V gene's germline CDR1 is SEHNR and CDR2 FQNEAQ (reference sequence). This CDR3 region has 16 residues. The V segment lost 5 bases and the J segment 9 bases; nucleotides outside the gene matches: 16. The CDR3 region has the DNA TGTGCCAGCAGCCTAAAGGGGGCCGGTTCCGAGAGCACCATATATTTT. This sequence encodes CASSLKGAGSESTIYF.

The V gene is TRBV18, the J gene TRBJ2-7; a possible D gene is TRBD2 (6 bases). CDR1 and CDR2 from the germline V gene are KGHSH and LQKENI. This CDR3 is 15 amino acids long. Trimming left V 2 bases short and J 2 bases short, with 13 bases between. CDR3 bases: TGTGCCAGCTCACCAGCGGGGAAAAGGCCCTACGAGCAGTACTTC. Residues: CASSPAGKRPYEQYF.

This clone was counted a few times. V usage is TRBV5-1 and J usage is TRBJ1-4; D is perhaps TRBD1 (5 bases). Germline CDR1 reads SGHRS; CDR2 reads YFSETQ. Trimming shortened V by 4 bases and J by 8 bases, and 9 bases separated the two germline ends. CDR3 length: 12 amino acids. The CDR3 DNA reads as TGCGCCAGCAGCACCCCAGGGGAAAAACTGTTTTTT. It translates to CASSTPGEKLFF.

V is TRBV29-1 and J is TRBJ2-3; maybe TRBD2 (6 bases). Germline assignment: CDR1 SQVTM and CDR2 ANQGSEA. This CDR3 has 12 amino acids. Trimming took off 1 base at V and 6 bases at J, with 8 bases between the two ends. DNA for the CDR3: TGCAGCGTTGAAGGGGCGGGGGATACGCAGTATTTT. Translation: CSVEGAGDTQYF.

The chain employs TRBV9 and TRBJ1-2; D might be TRBD1 (6 bases). Germline CDR1 and CDR2: SGDLS and YYNGEE. The CDR3 is 17 amino acids. The ends were cut back, 3 bases at V and 2 bases at J, with 20 bases in the middle. The DNA for the CDR3 is TGTGCCAGCAGCGCCGACCCTAGGGGGATGTGGAACTATGGCTACACCTTC. It encodes CASSADPRGMWNYGYTF. The full variable domain, with the rest looked up from reference TRBV9 and TRBJ1-2, is DSGVTQTPKHLITATGQRVTLRCSPRSGDLSVYWYQQSLDQGLQFLIQYYNGEERAKGNILERFSAQQFPDLHSELNLSSLELGDSALYFCASSADPRGMWNYGYTFGSGTRLTVV.

The chain links TRBV6-5 to TRBJ1-2, with a tentative D call TRBD1 (6 bases). The germline V and J ends were trimmed by 0 bases and 4 bases, with 12 bases remaining between them. Germline assignment: CDR1 MNHEY and CDR2 SVGAGI. The CDR3 sequence is 15 residues long. CDR3 nucleotides: TGTGCCAGCAGTTACTCGGGGGCCCTTTCCTATGGCTACACCTTC. This sequence encodes CASSYSGALSYGYTF.

The gene calls are TRBV7-2 and TRBJ2-1; 13 nucleotides align to TRBD2. This CDR3 comprises 19 residues. Germline values: CDR1 SGHTA, CDR2 FQGNSA. V trimming: 2 bases; J trimming: 7 bases; junction bases outside the gene matches: 14. The CDR3 nucleotides are TGTGCCAGCAGCTTAAATAGAGGCACTAGCGGGGGGGCCAGGAATGAGCAGTTCTTC. Its translation: CASSLNRGTSGGARNEQFF.

The chain joins TRBV19 to TRBJ1-3; D is unclear. The germline CDR1 and CDR2 sequences are LNHDA and SQIVND (reference sequence). The CDR3 loop spans 14 amino acids. The V gene lost 6 bases and the J gene lost 0 bases, with 9 bases spanning the gap. The CDR3 sequence is CASRLLSSGNTIYF. The DNA for the CDR3 is TGTGCCAGTAGATTGCTATCCTCTGGAAACACCATATATTTT.

This sequence joins TRBV18 and TRBJ2-1, with D uncertain. Germline CDR1 is KGHSH and CDR2 is LQKENI. This CDR3 region has 16 residues. V was pared by 5 bases and J by 0 bases, with 14 bases between. DNA of the CDR3: TGTGCCAGCTCAGTTCTCGAGGCGGACTCCTACAATGAGCAGTTCTTC. Translating gives CASSVLEADSYNEQFF.

This chain uses TRBV6-5 with TRBJ1-1, with 8 positions matching TRBD1. The CDR3 is made up of 14 amino acids. Germline lookup yields CDR1 MNHEY and CDR2 SVGAGI. V was pared by 6 bases and J by 7 bases, with 10 bases of the junction left unmatched. The CDR3 spells CASRDRVVIGEAFF. The CDR3 region has the DNA TGTGCCAGCAGGGACAGGGTGGTAATAGGTGAAGCTTTCTTT.

The rearrangement links TRBV14 to TRBJ2-5, with a possible D match to TRBD1 (6 bases). This CDR3 is built from 15 residues. The V end lost 3 bases, the J end lost 5 bases, and 16 bases lay between the germline ends. The germline V gene encodes CDR1 SGHDN and CDR2 FVKESK. CDR3 loop: CASSHHSGTSETQYF. CDR3 DNA: TGTGCCAGCAGCCATCATTCCGGGACAAGCGAGACCCAGTACTTC.

This clone was detected once. V usage is TRBV7-8 and J usage is TRBJ2-5; 8 positions agree with TRBD1. The V gene end was trimmed by 5 bases and the J gene end by 1 base; junction bases not matched to a gene: 6. The CDR3 covers 15 residues. The germline gives CDR1 SGHVS, CDR2 FQNEAQ. This CDR3 reads CASSRTTGGQETQYF. The CDR3 region has the DNA TGTGCCAGCAGCCGAACAACAGGGGGCCAAGAGACCCAGTACTTC.

The V and J genes are TRBV2 and TRBJ1-5, with TRBD1 matching over 8 bases. V was clipped by 6 bases and J by 6 bases; unmatched bases: 10. Germline-derived CDR1 and CDR2 are SNHLY and FYNNEI. The length of the CDR3 is 15 residues. The CDR3 is CASSLKTGDGQPQHF. The CDR3 DNA reads TGTGCCAGCAGCTTAAAGACAGGGGATGGTCAGCCCCAGCATTTT.

The chain combines TRBV6-1 with TRBJ1-5, with D perhaps TRBD1 (6 bases). The CDR3 is 16 amino acids. Trimming removed 1 base from V and 4 bases from J, with 14 bases in between. Germline V gives CDR1 MNHNS, CDR2 SASEGT. CDR3 nucleotide sequence: TGTGCCAGCAGTGAAGGCCCCGGCCAGGGGAATCAGCCCCAGCATTTT. Protein sequence: CASSEGPGQGNQPQHF.

This chain joins TRBV7-3 and TRBJ2-1; 8 nucleotides agree with TRBD2. The CDR3 covers 18 residues. CDR1 is SGHTA and CDR2 is FQGTGA in the germline V gene. Losses at the gene ends were 0 bases for V and 4 bases for J; bases not matched to a gene: 11. The CDR3 region has the DNA TGTGCCAGCAGCTTAACGGGGCGCAAGCGGGGGTCATACAATGAGCAGTTCTTC. Its translation is CASSLTGRKRGSYNEQFF.

The chain carries TRBV12-3 or TRBV12-4 and TRBJ2-2; D is possibly TRBD1 (6 bases). There are 13 residues in the CDR3. The V gene lost 6 bases and the J gene lost 6 bases, with 11 bases spanning the gap. In nucleotides, the CDR3 is TGTGCCAGCAGCCACAAGGGGGCCGGGGAGCTGTTTTTT. Translated: CASSHKGAGELFF.

The sample holds a few counts of this clone. The rearrangement links TRBV5-4 to TRBJ1-2; 7 bases are shared with TRBD1. V was pared by 4 bases and J by 5 bases, with 5 bases of the junction left unmatched. This CDR3 has 13 amino acids. In germline, CDR1 is SGHNT, CDR2 YYREEE (reference sequence). In DNA form, the CDR3 reads TGTGCCAGCAGCCGGGACAGAGATTATGGCTACACCTTC. As protein: CASSRDRDYGYTF.